This note documents a single T cell receptor beta chain sequence. These data originate in a study of blood T cell repertoires in COVID-19. Study-wide context: Samples came from the United States, Italy and Spain, spanning acute and convalescent COVID-19. In each case, the material was cDNA or gDNA derived from T cells, B-cell-depleted T cells, or PBMCs.

The CDR3 runs 16 residues. Germline-derived CDR1 and CDR2 are LGHNA and YSLEER. J was trimmed by 5 bases and V by 2 bases; bases with no gene match: 10. The authors' processing: For nucleated cells, counts were estimated from reference gene primer amplification. The data were produced by immunoSEQ multiplex PCR, yet TCRdb's version contains in-frame clones alone and is incomplete. From that table come the V and J calls and clone size; the DNA was used to work out D and trimming. The profile shows around 180,000 clones, roughly four fifths of them singletons. This chain links TRBV4-3 with TRBJ2-7; 9 positions agree with TRBD2. The sequenced sample was peripheral blood. The TCR sequence derives from a human donor in a cohort sampled during active COVID-19. The CDR3 region has the DNA TGCGCCAGCAGCCAAACCCCCCAGCTAGCGGGGAACGAGCAGTACTTC. This codes for CASSQTPQLAGNEQYF.